The rows below give T cell receptor beta chains drawn from one sample of a study of Tregs in tolerant kidney transplant recipients. The method was immunoSEQ multiplex PCR; TCRdb's version includes in-frame clones alone and lacks a portion of them. The data contain tens of thousands of clones, around 93% of them seen just once; the ten biggest clones take up 0.34%. The sample was Tregs from blood, taken before the transplant. These receptors all stem from a human donor who received a combined kidney and bone marrow transplant. The CDR3 runs from the conserved cysteine through the conserved F or W. Fields, in order: J gene, clone size, V gene, D gene, CDR3 protein. The D gene is left open where the match is weak. Size tells how often a clone was seen (once, few, many) or the class of an expanded clone, and some rows leave it out.

TRBJ2-1	.	TRBV2	.	CASTGQRGGNEQFF
TRBJ2-3	.	TRBV30	.	CAWGTGADTQYF
TRBJ2-2	.	TRBV19	.	CASSIGAFPGELFF
TRBJ1-5	.	TRBV19	TRBD1	CATAGQGGNQPQHF
TRBJ2-1	.	TRBV6-5	TRBD2	CASSRTSGPYNEQFF
TRBJ2-7	.	TRBV6-5	.	CASSYEGASYEQYF
TRBJ2-1	.	TRBV27	TRBD1	CASSFVVRGRGNEQFF
TRBJ2-3	.	TRBV28	TRBD1	CASSLLDRSLTDTQYF
TRBJ2-4	.	TRBV9	.	CASSVAPGLAKNIQYF
TRBJ2-7	.	TRBV7-2	TRBD2	CASFAGTSLWDNYEQYF
TRBJ1-4	.	TRBV5-6	.	CASSSEVGGEKLFF
TRBJ1-2	.	TRBV6-6	TRBD1	CASNEGQIYGYTF
TRBJ2-1	.	TRBV7-9	.	CASSRDWMGQFF
TRBJ2-5	once	TRBV2	.	CASSGGYEETQYF
TRBJ2-3	.	TRBV5-1	TRBD1	CASSPGTGGFGDTQYF
TRBJ2-2	.	TRBV11-3	TRBD1	CASSPSGTANTGELFF
TRBJ2-7	.	TRBV21-1	.	CASSKGDLYEQYF